This passage covers 3 T cell receptor beta chains from one sample sequenced in a study of identical twins. TCRdb itself ran the 5' RACE reads through MiXCR, one entry per CDR3 protein. The sample includes 600,000 to 850,000 distinct CDR3 sequences, approximately 18% of them seen just once. A further study also used this sample, focusing on T cells expressing NK-cell markers.

The sequencing input was PBMCs. These receptors were obtained from a woman aged 18-29 years in good health.

The chain has TRBV2 and TRBJ2-2, with a possible D match to TRBD2 (5 bases). V lost 0 bases to trimming and J lost 5 bases, with 10 bases between them. Germline V gives CDR1 SNHLY, CDR2 FYNNEI. This CDR3 is built from 15 residues. The CDR3 coding sequence is TGTGCCAGCAGTGAAGCGCATGGGAGAACCGGGGAGCTGTTTTTT. Protein: CASSEAHGRTGELFF.

There are many counts of this clonotype. This rearrangement joins TRBV12-3 or TRBV12-4 to TRBJ2-5; a possible D gene is TRBD2 (5 bases). Trimming stripped 6 bases from V and 9 bases from J, with 17 bases between. The CDR3 is 13 residues long. For the CDR3, the DNA is TGTGCCAGCAGGAAAGGAGGACCCAAGGCCCAGTACTTC. Protein: CASRKGGPKAQYF.

This chain links TRBV20-1 with TRBJ2-5; possibly TRBD2 for D (6 bases). The germline V gene encodes CDR1 DFQATT and CDR2 SNEGSKA (reference sequence). This CDR3 region has 14 residues. V was shortened by 3 bases and J by 4 bases, with 15 bases between the two germline ends. This CDR3 is CSAREGGPGETQYF. The CDR3, as DNA: TGCAGTGCTAGGGAAGGAGGGCCAGGAGAGACCCAGTACTTC.